This T cell receptor beta chain was documented in a study of control samples from healthy donors and cancer patients. The data were produced by immunoSEQ multiplex PCR, yet TCRdb's version contains in-frame clones alone and is incomplete. The data show over 110,000 clones, with about nine tenths seen just once and around 11% held by the top ten. Between the trimmed V and J ends, which lost 6 bases and 1 base, there was a span of 12 bases. This CDR3 spans 14 amino acids. The V gene's germline CDR1 is SGHTA and CDR2 FQGNSA. This clone has just one count. The chain couples TRBV7-2 to TRBJ1-1; D unclear. The receptor's source is a man aged 25 to 45 in good health. Specimen: blood. The CDR3 region is CASSKLVRNTEAFF. The CDR3 DNA follows: TGTGCCAGCAGTAAGTTGGTCCGGAACACTGAAGCTTTCTTT.